The clone carrying this TCR beta chain has ten or more counts. These data are taken from a study of T cells in Graves' hyperthyroidism and ophthalmopathy. Germline V gene sequence: CDR1 MDHEN, CDR2 SYDVKM. This CDR3 has 13 residues. V gave up 8 bases and J gave up 3 bases, with 10 bases separating them. Cells are PBMCs isolated from approximately 9.2 ml of fresh blood. Using RNA transcripts as the source, TCR beta CDR3 regions were amplified. During a first-round RT-PCR of the TCR CDR3, the HTBI primer set was used. TCRdb processed the multiplex PCR reads anew with MiXCR; each CDR3 protein has one entry. The repertoire holds over 500,000 distinct CDR3 sequences, with about 15% as singletons.

Sequencing input: blood. The TCR was taken from a middle-aged woman with Graves' hyperthyroidism. The chain employs TRBV28 and TRBJ1-4, with D tentatively TRBD1 (6 bases). The CDR3 DNA is TGTGCCAGCGACGGGACACCTAATGAAAAACTGTTTTTT. It codes for CASDGTPNEKLFF. The whole variable domain, filled in from reference TRBV28 and TRBJ1-4, reads DVKVTQSSRYLVKRTGEKVFLECVQDMDHENMFWYRQDPGLGLRLIYFSYDVKMKEKGDIPEGYSVSREKKERFSLILESASTNQTSMYLCASDGTPNEKLFFGSGTQLSVL.